Following are 5 T cell receptor beta chains from one sample sequenced in a study of shared clonotypes between healthy human individuals. TCRdb's table, derived via immunoSEQ multiplex PCR, lists solely in-frame clones and lacks some. The table shows approximately 980,000 clones, with approximately 76% occurring only once. The sequenced material came from memory CD4+ T cells sorted from blood. Noted subset: CD45RA-negative fraction. The receptor source for this set is a man aged 18 to 29 in good health.

The rearrangement links TRBV11-3 to TRBJ2-6; D uncertain. V was cut by 3 bases and J by 2 bases, with 8 bases left in between. CDR3 length: 15 amino acids. CDR1 is SGHNT, CDR2 YENEEA, per germline. The CDR3 protein is CASSFGEAGANVLTF. CDR3 DNA sequence: TGTGCCAGCAGCTTCGGTGAGGCTGGGGCCAACGTCCTGACTTTC.

CDR3: CASSYQVLGSPLHF. The DNA for the CDR3 is TGTGCCAGCAGTTATCAAGTGCTGGGATCACCCCTCCACTTT. The rearrangement joins TRBV6-6 to TRBJ1-6; D not resolved. V was cut by 3 bases and J by 10 bases, with 13 bases left in between. Germline V gene lookup returns CDR1 MNHNY and CDR2 SVGAGI (reference sequence). The CDR3 has 14 amino acids.

The genes are TRBV5-4 and TRBJ1-5; D perhaps matches TRBD1 (5 bases). Trimming cost V 4 bases and J 4 bases, with 9 bases left between them. The CDR3 has 13 amino acids. CDR1 and CDR2 from the germline V gene are SGHNT and YYREEE (reference sequence). This CDR3 reads CASSHDSNQPQHF. CDR3 DNA sequence: TGTGCCAGCAGCCACGACAGTAATCAGCCCCAGCATTTT.

The chain joins TRBV19 to TRBJ2-1; D might be TRBD2 (6 bases). V was clipped by 0 bases and J by 7 bases, with 13 bases between them. There are 15 residues in the CDR3. Per germline, CDR1 LNHDA and CDR2 SQIVND (reference sequence). CDR3 amino acids: CASSIDSGLSNEQFF. For the CDR3, the DNA is TGTGCCAGTAGTATAGACAGCGGGTTATCAAATGAGCAGTTCTTC.

The chain carries TRBV12-5 and TRBJ1-2; 8 bases align to TRBD1. The CDR3 spans 14 residues. Per germline, CDR1 LGHNT and CDR2 FRNRAP. The trim removed 4 bases at V and 7 bases at J, leaving 8 bases unmatched. CDR3 region: CASGSPDRGLGYTF. CDR3 bases: TGTGCTAGTGGTTCCCCAGACAGGGGCCTTGGCTACACCTTC.